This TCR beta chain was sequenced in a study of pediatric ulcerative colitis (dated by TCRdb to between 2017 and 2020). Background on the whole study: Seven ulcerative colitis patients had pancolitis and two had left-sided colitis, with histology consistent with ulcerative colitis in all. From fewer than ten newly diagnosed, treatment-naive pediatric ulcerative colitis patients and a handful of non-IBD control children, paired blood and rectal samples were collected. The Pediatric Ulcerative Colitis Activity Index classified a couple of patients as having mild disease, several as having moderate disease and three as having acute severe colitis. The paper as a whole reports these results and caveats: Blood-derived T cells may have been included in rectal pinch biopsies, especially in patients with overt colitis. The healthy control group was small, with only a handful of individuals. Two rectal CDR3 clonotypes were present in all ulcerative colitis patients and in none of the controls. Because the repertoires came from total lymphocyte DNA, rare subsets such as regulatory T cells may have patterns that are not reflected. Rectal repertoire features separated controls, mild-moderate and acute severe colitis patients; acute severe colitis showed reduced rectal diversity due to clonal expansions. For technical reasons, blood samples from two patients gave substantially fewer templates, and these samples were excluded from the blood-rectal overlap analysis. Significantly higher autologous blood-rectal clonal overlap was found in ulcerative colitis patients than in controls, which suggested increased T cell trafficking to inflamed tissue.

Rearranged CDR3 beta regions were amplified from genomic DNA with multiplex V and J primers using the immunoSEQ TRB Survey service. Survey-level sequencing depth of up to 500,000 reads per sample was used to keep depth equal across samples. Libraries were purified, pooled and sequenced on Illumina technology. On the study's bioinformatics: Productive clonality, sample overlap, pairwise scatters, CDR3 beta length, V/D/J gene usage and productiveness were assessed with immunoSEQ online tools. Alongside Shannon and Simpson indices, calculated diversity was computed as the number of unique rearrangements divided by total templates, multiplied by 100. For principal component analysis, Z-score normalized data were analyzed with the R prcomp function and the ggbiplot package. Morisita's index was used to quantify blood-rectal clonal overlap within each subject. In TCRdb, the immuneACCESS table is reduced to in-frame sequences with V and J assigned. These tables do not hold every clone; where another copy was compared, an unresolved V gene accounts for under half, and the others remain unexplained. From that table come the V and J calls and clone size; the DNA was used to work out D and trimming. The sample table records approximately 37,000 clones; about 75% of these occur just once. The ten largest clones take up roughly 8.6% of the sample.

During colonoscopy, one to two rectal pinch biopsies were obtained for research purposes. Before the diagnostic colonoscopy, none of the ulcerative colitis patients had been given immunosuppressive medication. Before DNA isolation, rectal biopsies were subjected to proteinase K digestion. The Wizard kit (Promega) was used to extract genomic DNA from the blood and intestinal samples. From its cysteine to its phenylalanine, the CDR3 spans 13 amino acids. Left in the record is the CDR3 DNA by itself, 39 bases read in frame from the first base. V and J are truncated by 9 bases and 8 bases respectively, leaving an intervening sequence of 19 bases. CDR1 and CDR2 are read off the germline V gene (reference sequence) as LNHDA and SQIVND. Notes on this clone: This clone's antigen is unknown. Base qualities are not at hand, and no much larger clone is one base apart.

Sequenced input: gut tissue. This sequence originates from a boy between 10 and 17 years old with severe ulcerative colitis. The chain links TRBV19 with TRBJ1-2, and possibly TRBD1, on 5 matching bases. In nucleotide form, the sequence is TGTGCCAGAACCCCGACAGACCTATTAGGCTACACCTTC. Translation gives CARTPTDLLGYTF.